This TCR beta chain was recorded in a study of T-cell reconstitution after alpha-beta-depleted transplantation in children. V dropped 2 bases and J dropped 6; count of bases not matched to a gene: 11. There are 15 residues in the CDR3. Germline loops: CDR1 SGHRS, CDR2 YFSETQ. Only a few counts were recorded for this clonotype. TCRbeta library preparation incorporated unique molecular identifiers. Using its own MiXCR run on the PCR reads, TCRdb lists one record per CDR3 protein. The sample consists of approximately 400,000 distinct CDR3 sequences, approximately 11% of them appearing once. The chain has TRBV5-1 and TRBJ2-7, with TRBD1 matching over 7 bases. The sample in question was PBMCs from the stem cell graft donor, obtained from the stem cell graft. This sequence was found in a human donor who donated a stem cell graft to a child with acute myeloid leukemia. Written as DNA, the CDR3 is TGCGCCAGCAGCTTAATGGGCCCCACAGGGGTCGAGCAGTACTTC. Protein: CASSLMGPTGVEQYF.